A selection of T cell receptor beta chains follows, all from one sample in a study of T cells in narcolepsy. Sequencing was performed with immunoSEQ multiplex PCR; in TCRdb, only in-frame clones are kept and a portion is missing. The profile shows fewer than 40,000 clones, about nine tenths of them singletons. The sample taken for sequencing was CD45RA- memory CD4+ T cells from PBMCs. Receptors originate from a human donor with narcolepsy. The CDR3 runs from the conserved cysteine through the conserved F or W. The order of the fields is J gene, V gene, clone size, D gene, CDR3 DNA, CDR3 protein. A D gene is named only where the DNA matches it firmly. Clone size is shown for a subset of rows, as once, few, many or a class of expanded clone.

J: TRBJ1-1; V: TRBV28; size: NA; D: NA; DNA: TGTGCCAGCAGTTCCACCCGGGACCCGCGGAATTCCCACACTGAAGCTTTCTTT; CDR3: CASSSTRDPRNSHTEAFF
J: TRBJ2-6; V: TRBV19; size: NA; D: NA; DNA: TGTGCCAGTAGTATGACCGGGGGTCGCTCTGGGGCCAACGTCCTGACTTTC; CDR3: CASSMTGGRSGANVLTF
J: TRBJ1-2; V: TRBV7-2; size: NA; D: TRBD1; DNA: TGTGCCAGCAGCTTAAGTGCAGGGGGGCGAGAGGGCTACACCTTC; CDR3: CASSLSAGGREGYTF
J: TRBJ2-3; V: TRBV28; size: once; D: NA; DNA: TGTGCCAGCAGTTTCGGGGGCTTGGATACGCAGTATTTT; CDR3: CASSFGGLDTQYF
J: TRBJ2-5; V: TRBV4-2; size: NA; D: NA; DNA: TGTGCCAGCAGCCAAGTACGAGGCGGAACGGAGACCCAGTACTTC; CDR3: CASSQVRGGTETQYF
J: TRBJ2-7; V: TRBV28; size: NA; D: TRBD1; DNA: TGTGCCAGCAGCCAAACCTACGGGACAGGGGAGTACTTC; CDR3: CASSQTYGTGEYF
J: TRBJ1-2; V: TRBV5-6; size: NA; D: NA; DNA: TGTGCCAGCAGCCCGACGCCCGGACAGCGATCCCCGTACACCTTC; CDR3: CASSPTPGQRSPYTF
J: TRBJ1-1; V: TRBV11-2; size: NA; D: NA; DNA: TGTGCCAGCAGCTTCACAGGGAACACTGAAGCTTTCTTT; CDR3: CASSFTGNTEAFF
J: TRBJ2-1; V: TRBV4-3; size: NA; D: NA; DNA: TGCGCCAGCAGCCAAGATGTGACCGGGGGGCCCTACAATGAGCAGTTCTTC; CDR3: CASSQDVTGGPYNEQFF
J: TRBJ1-1; V: TRBV9; size: NA; D: TRBD1; DNA: TGTGCCAGCAGCGTAGACAGGGGTACTGAAGCTTTCTTT; CDR3: CASSVDRGTEAFF
J: TRBJ1-5; V: TRBV2; size: NA; D: NA; DNA: TGTGCCAGCAGTGGGCAGACTTCAGGGACCATACCTAGCAATCAGCCCCAGCATTTT; CDR3: CASSGQTSGTIPSNQPQHF
J: TRBJ2-3; V: TRBV7-2; size: NA; D: TRBD2; DNA: TGTGCCAGCAGCCCGGGACTAGCGGGAGCAGATACGCAGTATTTT; CDR3: CASSPGLAGADTQYF
J: TRBJ1-3; V: TRBV9; size: NA; D: NA; DNA: TGTGCCAGCAGCGCCTCGCCAGCTGGAAACACCATATATTTT; CDR3: CASSASPAGNTIYF
J: TRBJ2-3; V: TRBV7-2; size: NA; D: NA; DNA: TGTGCCAGCAGCTTATTGAACGGGCGAAGCACAGATACGCAGTATTTT; CDR3: CASSLLNGRSTDTQYF
J: TRBJ2-1; V: TRBV5-1; size: NA; D: TRBD2; DNA: TGCGCCAGCAGCTCGGGACTAGCGGGAGATGAGCAGTTCTTC; CDR3: CASSSGLAGDEQFF
J: TRBJ2-5; V: TRBV29-1; size: NA; D: NA; DNA: TGCAGCGTCGTCCAGGGTGGGGAGACCCAGTACTTC; CDR3: CSVVQGGETQYF
J: TRBJ1-2; V: TRBV5-1; size: NA; D: NA; DNA: TGCGCCAGCAGCTCGGACGTAAAGAGTGGCTACACCTTC; CDR3: CASSSDVKSGYTF
J: TRBJ2-7; V: TRBV6-5; size: NA; D: NA; DNA: TGTGCCAGCAGTTCCGAGGCAGGGGGAGGCCCCTACGAGCAGTACTTC; CDR3: CASSSEAGGGPYEQYF
J: TRBJ2-3; V: TRBV7-6; size: NA; D: NA; DNA: TGTGCCAGCAGCTTAGTTGTAGATACGCAGTATTTT; CDR3: CASSLVVDTQYF
J: TRBJ2-2; V: TRBV5-4; size: NA; D: NA; DNA: TGTGCCAGCAGCCGCGATCGGGGCGGGGAGCTGTTTTTT; CDR3: CASSRDRGGELFF
J: TRBJ2-5; V: TRBV15; size: NA; D: NA; DNA: TGTGCCACCAGCAGAGATCTAATAGAGACCCAGTACTTC; CDR3: CATSRDLIETQYF
J: TRBJ2-1; V: TRBV7-2; size: NA; D: TRBD2; DNA: TGTGCCAGCAGCGCCCTACTAGCGGGGGGGCATGAGCAGTTCTTC; CDR3: CASSALLAGGHEQFF
J: TRBJ2-2; V: TRBV6-1; size: NA; D: NA; DNA: TGTGCCAGCGGCAGACTCACCGGGGAGCTGTTTTTT; CDR3: CASGRLTGELFF
J: TRBJ2-5; V: TRBV6-6; size: NA; D: NA; DNA: TGTGCCAGCAGTTACTCGGGTATCCAAGAGACCCAGTACTTC; CDR3: CASSYSGIQETQYF
J: TRBJ2-3; V: TRBV9; size: NA; D: NA; DNA: TGTGCCAGCAGCCTTACTGGGACAAGGATTACAGATACGCAGTATTTT; CDR3: CASSLTGTRITDTQYF
J: TRBJ1-2; V: TRBV5-6; size: NA; D: TRBD1; DNA: TGTGCCAGCAGCTCGGACAGGGAGGAGTCGAGGGGCTATGGCTACACCTTC; CDR3: CASSSDREESRGYGYTF
J: TRBJ1-5; V: TRBV28; size: NA; D: NA; DNA: TGTGCCAGCAGTATGACAGACCTGAATCAGCCCCAGCATTTT; CDR3: CASSMTDLNQPQHF
J: TRBJ2-5; V: TRBV5-5; size: once; D: TRBD1; DNA: TGTGCCAGCAGCCCCTACAGGGGTTCGGAGACCCAGTACTTC; CDR3: CASSPYRGSETQYF
J: TRBJ1-1; V: TRBV6-6; size: NA; D: NA; DNA: TGTGCCAGCACCCCACAGGGTATATCAGCTTTCTTT; CDR3: CASTPQGISAFF
J: TRBJ1-4; V: TRBV2; size: NA; D: NA; DNA: TGTGCCAGCAGTGATGGGGGCGGAAATGAAAAACTGTTTTTT; CDR3: CASSDGGGNEKLFF
J: TRBJ2-1; V: TRBV18; size: NA; D: NA; DNA: TGTGCCAGCTCATCGGACTCCTGGCATGAGCAGTTCTTC; CDR3: CASSSDSWHEQFF
J: TRBJ1-2; V: TRBV7-2; size: NA; D: NA; DNA: TGTGCCAGCAGCTTAGCGTCAAGGAACAACTATGGCTACACCTTC; CDR3: CASSLASRNNYGYTF
J: TRBJ1-6; V: TRBV4-1; size: NA; D: NA; DNA: TGCGCCAGTAGAGACGTGAAGAGCTCCTATAATTCACCCCTCCACTTT; CDR3: CASRDVKSSYNSPLHF
J: TRBJ1-2; V: TRBV28; size: NA; D: NA; DNA: TGTGCCAGCAGTTCAGGGTCCTATGGCTACACCTTC; CDR3: CASSSGSYGYTF
J: TRBJ2-5; V: TRBV5-1; size: NA; D: NA; DNA: TGCGCCAGCAGCTTGGATGTCCGGAGCCAAGAGACCCAGTACTTC; CDR3: CASSLDVRSQETQYF
J: TRBJ2-3; V: TRBV7-9; size: NA; D: TRBD2; DNA: TGTGCCAGCACTCTAGGGGCGGGGGGCCGGATCACCACAGATACGCAGTATTTT; CDR3: CASTLGAGGRITTDTQYF
J: TRBJ2-5; V: TRBV18; size: once; D: TRBD1; DNA: TGTGCCAGCTCACCACTAACAGGGGGCGGACAAGAGACCCAGTACTTC; CDR3: CASSPLTGGGQETQYF
J: TRBJ2-7; V: TRBV7-2; size: NA; D: NA; DNA: TGTGCCAGCAGCTTGAGGAACTCCTACGAGCAGTGCTTC; CDR3: CASSLRNSYEQCF
J: TRBJ2-1; V: TRBV7-4; size: NA; D: NA; DNA: TGTGCCAGCAGCTTAATAGACTTGACATACAATGAGCAGTTCTTC; CDR3: CASSLIDLTYNEQFF
J: TRBJ1-5; V: TRBV7-2; size: NA; D: NA; DNA: TGTGCCAGCAGCTTTTATAGCAATCAGCCCCAGCATTTT; CDR3: CASSFYSNQPQHF
J: TRBJ2-1; V: TRBV2; size: NA; D: NA; DNA: TGTGCCAGCAGTGAAGAGGGCAATGAGCAGTTCTTC; CDR3: CASSEEGNEQFF
J: TRBJ1-5; V: TRBV28; size: NA; D: NA; DNA: TGTGCCAGCGCTGGGGGGGGGAATCAGCCCCAGCATTTT; CDR3: CASAGGGNQPQHF
J: TRBJ2-5; V: TRBV10-3; size: NA; D: NA; DNA: TGTGCCACCACAGGGCTAGAGGACCAAGAGACCCAGTACTTC; CDR3: CATTGLEDQETQYF
J: TRBJ1-2; V: TRBV7-2; size: NA; D: NA; DNA: TGTGCCAGCAGCTTCGGGACAAAGGGCTACACCTTC; CDR3: CASSFGTKGYTF
J: TRBJ1-4; V: TRBV2; size: NA; D: NA; DNA: TGTGCCAGCAGAGAGACAGGCGCCGTGAATGAAAAACTGTTTTTT; CDR3: CASRETGAVNEKLFF